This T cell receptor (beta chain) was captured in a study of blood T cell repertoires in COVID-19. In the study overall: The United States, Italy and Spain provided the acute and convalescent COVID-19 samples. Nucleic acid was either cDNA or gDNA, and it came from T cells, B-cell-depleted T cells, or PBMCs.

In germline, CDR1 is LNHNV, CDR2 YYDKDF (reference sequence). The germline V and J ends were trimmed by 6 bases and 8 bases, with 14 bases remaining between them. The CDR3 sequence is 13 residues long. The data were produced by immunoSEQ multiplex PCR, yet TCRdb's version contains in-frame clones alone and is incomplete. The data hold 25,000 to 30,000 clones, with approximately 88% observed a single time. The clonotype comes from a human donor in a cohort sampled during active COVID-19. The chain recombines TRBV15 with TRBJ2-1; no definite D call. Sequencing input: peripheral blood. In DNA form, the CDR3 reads TGTGCCACCAGAGATCCCCAGGTCTATGAGCAGTTCTTC. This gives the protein CATRDPQVYEQFF.